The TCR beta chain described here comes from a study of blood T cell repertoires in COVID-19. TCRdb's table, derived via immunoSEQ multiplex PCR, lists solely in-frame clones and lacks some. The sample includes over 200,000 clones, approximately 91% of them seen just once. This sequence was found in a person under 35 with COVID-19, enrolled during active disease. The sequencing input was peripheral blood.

The CDR3 loop reads CSASSWETQYF. In DNA form, the CDR3 reads TGCAGTGCTAGTAGCTGGGAGACCCAGTACTTC. The gene calls are TRBV20-1 and TRBJ2-5; D unclear. The germline V and J ends were trimmed by 3 bases and 5 bases, with 7 bases remaining between them. Per germline, CDR1 DFQATT and CDR2 SNEGSKA (reference sequence). CDR3 length: 11 amino acids.